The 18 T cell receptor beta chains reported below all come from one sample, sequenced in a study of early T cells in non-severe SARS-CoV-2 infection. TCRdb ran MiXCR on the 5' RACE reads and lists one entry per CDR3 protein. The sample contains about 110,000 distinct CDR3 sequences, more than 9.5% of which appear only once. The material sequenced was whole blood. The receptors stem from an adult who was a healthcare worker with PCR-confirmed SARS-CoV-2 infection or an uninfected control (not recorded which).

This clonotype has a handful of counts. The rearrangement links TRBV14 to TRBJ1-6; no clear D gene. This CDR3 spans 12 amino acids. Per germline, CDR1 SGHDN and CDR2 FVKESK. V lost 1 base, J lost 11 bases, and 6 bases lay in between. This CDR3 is CASSQALPPLHF. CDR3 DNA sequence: TGTGCCAGCAGCCAAGCCTTGCCACCCCTCCACTTT.

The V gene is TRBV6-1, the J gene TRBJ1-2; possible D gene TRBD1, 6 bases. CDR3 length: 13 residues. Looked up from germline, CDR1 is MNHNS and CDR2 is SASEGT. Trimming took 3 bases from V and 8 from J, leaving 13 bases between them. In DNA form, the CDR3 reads TGTGCCAGCAGTGAGCACGGGGGGCGCGGCTACACCTTC. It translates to CASSEHGGRGYTF.

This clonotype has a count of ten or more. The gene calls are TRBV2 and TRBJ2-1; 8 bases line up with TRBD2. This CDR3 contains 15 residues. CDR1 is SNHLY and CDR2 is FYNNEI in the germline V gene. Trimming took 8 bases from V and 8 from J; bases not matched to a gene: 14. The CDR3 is CASSLPGLVRDEQFF. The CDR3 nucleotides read TGTGCCAGCTCGCTCCCGGGACTAGTTCGGGATGAGCAGTTCTTC.

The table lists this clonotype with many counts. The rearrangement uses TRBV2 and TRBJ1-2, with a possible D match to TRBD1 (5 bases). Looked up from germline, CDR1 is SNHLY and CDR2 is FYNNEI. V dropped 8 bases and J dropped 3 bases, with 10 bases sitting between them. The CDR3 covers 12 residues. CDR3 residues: CASGRDHYGYTF. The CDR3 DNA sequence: TGTGCCAGCGGGAGGGACCACTATGGCTACACCTTC.

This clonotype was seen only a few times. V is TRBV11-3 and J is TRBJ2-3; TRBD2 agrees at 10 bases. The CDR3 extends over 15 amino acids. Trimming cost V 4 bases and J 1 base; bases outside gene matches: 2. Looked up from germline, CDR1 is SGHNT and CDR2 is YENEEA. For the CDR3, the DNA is TGTGCCAGCAGCTCGGGACTAGCGCGCACAGATACGCAGTATTTT. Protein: CASSSGLARTDTQYF. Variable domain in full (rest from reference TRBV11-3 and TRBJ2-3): EAGVVQSPRYKIIEKKQPVAFWCNPISGHNTLYWYLQNLGQGPELLIRYENEEAVDDSQLPKDRFSAERLKGVDSTLKIQPAELGDSAVYLCASSSGLARTDTQYFGPGTRLTVL.

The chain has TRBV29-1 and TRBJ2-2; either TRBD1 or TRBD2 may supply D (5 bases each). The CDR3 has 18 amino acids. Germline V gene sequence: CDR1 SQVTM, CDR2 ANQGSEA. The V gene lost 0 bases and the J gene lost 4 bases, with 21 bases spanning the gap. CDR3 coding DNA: TGCAGCGTTGAAGATGCTCGGGACCGCCAGGGAACCACCGGGGAGCTGTTTTTT. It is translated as CSVEDARDRQGTTGELFF.

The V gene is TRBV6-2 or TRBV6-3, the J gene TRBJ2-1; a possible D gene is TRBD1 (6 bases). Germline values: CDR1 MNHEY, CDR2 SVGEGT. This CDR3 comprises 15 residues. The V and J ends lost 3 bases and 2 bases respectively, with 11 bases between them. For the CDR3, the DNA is TGTGCCAGCAGTTATACAGGGTACCCCTACAATGAGCAGTTCTTC. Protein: CASSYTGYPYNEQFF.

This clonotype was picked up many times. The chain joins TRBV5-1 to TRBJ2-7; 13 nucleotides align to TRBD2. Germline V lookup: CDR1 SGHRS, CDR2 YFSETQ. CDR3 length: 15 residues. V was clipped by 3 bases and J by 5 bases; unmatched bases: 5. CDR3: CASSSRGLAGDEQYF. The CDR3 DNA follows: TGCGCCAGCAGCTCCCGTGGACTAGCGGGGGACGAGCAGTACTTC.

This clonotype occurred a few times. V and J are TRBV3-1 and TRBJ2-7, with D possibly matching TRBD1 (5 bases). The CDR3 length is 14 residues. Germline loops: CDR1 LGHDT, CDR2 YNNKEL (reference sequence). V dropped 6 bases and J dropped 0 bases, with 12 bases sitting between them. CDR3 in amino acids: CASSEGHRSYEQYF. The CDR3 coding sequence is TGTGCCAGCAGTGAAGGACACCGCTCCTACGAGCAGTACTTC.

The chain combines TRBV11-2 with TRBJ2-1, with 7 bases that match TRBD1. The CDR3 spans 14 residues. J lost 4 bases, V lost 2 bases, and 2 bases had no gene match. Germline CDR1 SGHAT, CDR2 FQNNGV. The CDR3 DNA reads TGTGCCAGCAGCTTAATGGGACAGTACAATGAGCAGTTCTTC. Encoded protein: CASSLMGQYNEQFF.

CDR3 nucleotide sequence: TGTGCCAGCTCATTCGAAACTAGCGGGCCGAAAAACATTCAGTACTTC. It yields the protein CASSFETSGPKNIQYF. V gene TRBV18 combines with J gene TRBJ2-4; 9 bases match TRBD2. CDR3 length: 16 residues. Losses at the gene ends were 5 bases for V and 4 bases for J; bases not matched to a gene: 9. Germline V gene lookup returns CDR1 KGHSH and CDR2 LQKENI. Based on the CDR3 plus reference TRBV18 and TRBJ2-4, the full variable domain is NAGVMQNPRHLVRRRGQEARLRCSPMKGHSHVYWYRQLPEEGLKFMVYLQKENIIDESGMPKERFSAEFPKEGPSILRIQQVVRGDSAAYFCASSFETSGPKNIQYFGAGTRLSVL.

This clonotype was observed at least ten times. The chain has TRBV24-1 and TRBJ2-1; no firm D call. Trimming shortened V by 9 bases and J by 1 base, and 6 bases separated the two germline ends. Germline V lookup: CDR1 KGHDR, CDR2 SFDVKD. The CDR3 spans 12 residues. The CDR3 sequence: CATESSYNEQFF. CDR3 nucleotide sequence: TGTGCCACCGAGAGTTCCTACAATGAGCAGTTCTTC.

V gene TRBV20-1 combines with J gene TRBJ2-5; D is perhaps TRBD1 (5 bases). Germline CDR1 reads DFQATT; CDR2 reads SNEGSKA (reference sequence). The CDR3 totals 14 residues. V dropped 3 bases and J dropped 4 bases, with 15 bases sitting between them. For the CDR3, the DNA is TGCAGTGCTAGGGTAACAGGACATGTAGAGACCCAGTACTTC. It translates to CSARVTGHVETQYF.

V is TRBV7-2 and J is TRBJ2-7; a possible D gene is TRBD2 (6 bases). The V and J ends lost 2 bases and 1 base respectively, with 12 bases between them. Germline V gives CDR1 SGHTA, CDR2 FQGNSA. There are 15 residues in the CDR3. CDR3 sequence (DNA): TGTGCCAGCAGCTTATCGACTAGTCCATCCTACGAGCAGTACTTC. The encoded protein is CASSLSTSPSYEQYF.

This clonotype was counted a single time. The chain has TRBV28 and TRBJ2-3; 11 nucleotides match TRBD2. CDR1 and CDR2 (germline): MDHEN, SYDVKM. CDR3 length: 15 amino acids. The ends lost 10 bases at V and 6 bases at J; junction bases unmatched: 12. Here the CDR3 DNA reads TGTGCCACTGACTATAGCGGGAGGGCCTTGGATACGCAGTATTTT. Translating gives CATDYSGRALDTQYF.

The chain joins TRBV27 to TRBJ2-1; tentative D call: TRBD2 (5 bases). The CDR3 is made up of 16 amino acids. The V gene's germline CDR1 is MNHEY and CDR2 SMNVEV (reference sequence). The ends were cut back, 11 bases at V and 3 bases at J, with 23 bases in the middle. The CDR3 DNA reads TGTGCCGGCACCACTTACGGTAGCGCTATCTACAATGAGCAGTTCTTC. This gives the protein CAGTTYGSAIYNEQFF.

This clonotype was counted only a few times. In nucleotides, the CDR3 is TGCAGCGCCCGGGACCGGCAGAGGTACGAGCAGTACTTC. It encodes CSARDRQRYEQYF. The chain couples TRBV29-1 to TRBJ2-7; D possibly matches TRBD1 or TRBD2 (5 bases each). Per the germline V gene, CDR1 is SQVTM and CDR2 is ANQGSEA. CDR3 size: 13 residues. V lost 7 bases and J lost 4, with 17 bases in between.

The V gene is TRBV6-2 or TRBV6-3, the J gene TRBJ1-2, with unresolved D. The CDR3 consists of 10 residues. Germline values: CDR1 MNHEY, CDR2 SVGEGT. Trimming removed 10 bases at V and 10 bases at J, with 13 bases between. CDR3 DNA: TGTGCCACCTCACGTGGTCTCTACACCTTC. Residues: CATSRGLYTF.